The table lists the clone carrying this T cell receptor (beta chain) with a few counts. This sample stems from a study of cytomegalovirus exposure and HLA in healthy donors. Use of 60 Vbeta and 13 Jbeta primers characterized the PCR. Generated by immunoSEQ multiplex PCR, the TCRdb table keeps only in-frame clones and is missing some. The data hold some 90,000 clones, with 60% to 85% observed a single time. The germline V gene encodes CDR1 SGHDN and CDR2 FVKESK. The CDR3 contains 14 residues. V was pared by 1 base and J by 6 bases, with 10 bases between. The V gene is TRBV14, the J gene TRBJ1-5; D uncertain. The receptor was derived from a boy younger than 18 in good health and CMV-seronegative. Sequencing was done on a sample of PBMCs. CDR3 bases: TGTGCCAGCAGCCAAGGCCCACCGGGTCAGCCCCAGCATTTT. As protein: CASSQGPPGQPQHF.